This T cell receptor (beta chain) emerged from a study of long-term antiretroviral therapy in people with HIV (dated by TCRdb to 2021 to 2024). Study-wide context: The earliest samples were collected about a decade before the 2015 WHO recommendation for immediate ART, when ART was typically delayed until CD4 counts fell. This retrospective serial study examined whether starting ART and sustained HIV suppression were associated with changes in the composition and diversity of the TRB repertoire in peripheral blood. From 25 to 30 adults with confirmed HIV infection, the cohort provided around 180 cryopreserved PBMC samples, gathered serially across a mean of around six years (range 1-12). Of the roughly 30 participants with HIV, ten to eleven were female. Test extractions of a monoclonal T-cell line alongside some 35 polyclonal samples showed no cross-contamination during QIAcube processing. The study at large found these results: The repertoire was dominated across all time points by expanded TRB clones identified before ART initiation, although this dominance was seen to fluctuate and to decrease in many PLHIV after ART. The samples were dated from about 2004 to 2017, and the ART regimens that were used may be less effective than current ART regimens. A significant increase in TRB diversity was found to be associated with ART initiation, although TRB diversity was observed to remain significantly below that of transplant donor controls even after long-term ART. Narrower CDR3 length ranges were observed in HIV repertoires than in controls, and an antigen-experienced repertoire with only a slight naive shift after ART was suggested by the network structure. Because pre-ART samples had limited cell numbers, unsorted PBMC were profiled rather than sorted CD4+ and CD8+ T cells. Owing to limited PBMC availability, only the TCR beta chain was sequenced, without alpha chain pairing. No data were available on ART adherence, viral resistance or therapy changes, limiting inferences about post-ART repertoire changes.

Concerning this clone itself: The antigen it binds to is not known. The input lacks base qualities; no much larger clone sits a single base away.

The immunoSEQ hsTCRB v3.0 assay was used at survey level resolution to sequence the TRB variable region. TRB sequencing targeted a depth of 40,000-50,000 T-cell genomes per sample. TRB libraries were pooled and sequenced on an Illumina MiSeq using a v3 150-cycle kit. Under the source paper's analysis protocol: Repertoire analysis was performed in R inside a reproducible Nextflow workflow that covered QC, data transformation and analysis. LymphoSeq2, an R package for exploring AIRR-Seq data, was used to implement the custom analyses. A few samples that yielded fewer than 5000 total TRB sequences were excluded, so that fewer than 250 HIV repertoires were analyzed. Among the 200 or so HIV repertoires that were kept, 59 were collected before ART initiation and about 130 were collected after ART initiation. Each repertoire was downsampled to 5000 TRB nucleotide sequences, and summary statistics were averaged across 100 downsampling iterations. The analysis kept only TRB sequences whose CDR3 regions were at least seven amino acids long. Two measures captured diversity: a Shannon entropy-derived clonality score and the Gini coefficient. In the repertoire networks, any two of the top 5000 CDR3 amino acid sequences were linked whenever the two sequences differed by an edit distance of one. GLIPH2 predicted antigen specificity groups and MHC restriction for TRB CDR3 amino acid sequences. CDR3 amino acid sequences were matched against VDJdb and McPAS-TCR to flag known CMV, EBV, HIV or tissue antigen associations. Pre-ART, post-ART and control groups were compared with Wilcoxon signed-rank tests and Holm-Bonferroni correction. TCRdb's version of the immuneACCESS table is confined to in-frame rearrangements and falls short of the full clone set. An unresolved V gene accounts for under half of the shortfall where checked; the remainder is of unknown origin. From that table come the V and J calls and clone size; the DNA was used to work out D and trimming. The sample yields approximately 28,000 clones; about 84% were counted once. The ten largest clones take up roughly 9% of the sample.

Taken from the germline V gene, the CDR1 and CDR2 loops are SGHRS and YFSETQ. Relative to germline, V is missing 5 bases and J is missing 4 bases, with 6 bases of the junction outside any gene match. Measured from the cysteine to the phenylalanine, the CDR3 is 15 residues long. Here the CDR3 DNA is all that survives: 45 bases in frame from base 1. To be included, a participant needed at least one PBMC sample from before ART initiation plus at least two post-ART samples. All participants with HIV were treated in the United States of America. Before DNA extraction, cryopreserved samples of about 0.95-10 million PBMC were thawed and then washed. At the time of the earliest PBMC sample, participants with HIV were aged between roughly 20 and 54 years. Per participant, PBMC samples came from 1-4 timepoints prior to ART initiation and 2-8 timepoints following ART initiation, for a median of 7 samples. For every participant, serial HIV viral load, CD4+ T-cell count, ART history and demographic data were obtained. A Qiagen kit on a QIAcube was used to extract genomic DNA from unsorted PBMC, with samples processed in batches of 12.

The sample in question was unsorted PBMCs, obtained 4.8 to 5 years after starting antiretroviral therapy. The V and J segments used are TRBV5-1 and TRBJ2-5; 12 bases in between match TRBD1. The TCR was taken from a man aged 40-55 years with HIV. The CDR3 has the sequence CASRGTGGWGETQYF. The nucleotide sequence is TGCGCCAGCAGGGGGACAGGGGGCTGGGGAGAGACCCAGTACTTC.